Presented here are 21 T cell receptor beta chains from one specimen sequenced in a study of cytotoxic CD8 clonotypes in ibrutinib-treated CLL. Assay: immunoSEQ multiplex PCR; the TCRdb copy retains only in-frame clones and omits some. Of approximately 100,000 clones in the sample, 55% to 75% were seen once. The sample here was PBMCs, taken after 24 months of ibrutinib treatment. The origin of the receptors is a human donor with chronic lymphocytic leukemia.

The chain couples TRBV7-9 to TRBJ2-3; no definite D call. Deletions cut 6 bases from V and 6 bases from J, with 19 bases between. This CDR3 spans 15 amino acids. CDR1 is SEHNR and CDR2 is FQNEAQ in the germline V gene (reference sequence). CDR3 sequence (DNA): TGTGCCAGCAGACCTACAAACCCTGACGGGGATACGCAGTATTTT. Residues: CASRPTNPDGDTQYF.

V and J are TRBV5-1 and TRBJ2-7, with 8 positions matching TRBD1. The germline V gene encodes CDR1 SGHRS and CDR2 YFSETQ. V lost 7 bases to trimming and J lost 4 bases; unmatched junction nucleotides: 13. The CDR3 runs 15 residues. The CDR3, as DNA: TGCGCCAGCGCTCAACAACCCAGGGGGCATTACGAGCAGTACTTC. This translates into CASAQQPRGHYEQYF.

This chain connects TRBV15 to TRBJ2-3; 8 bases are shared with TRBD1. The CDR3 is made up of 15 amino acids. V trimming: 8 bases; J trimming: 1 base; junction bases outside the gene matches: 8. The germline CDR1 and CDR2 sequences are LNHNV and YYDKDF (reference sequence). In DNA form, the CDR3 reads TGTGCCACCGGAGACAGGGGCATCCGCACAGATACGCAGTATTTT. It codes for CATGDRGIRTDTQYF. Complete variable domain (other parts from reference TRBV15 and TRBJ2-3): DAMVIQNPRYQVTQFGKPVTLSCSQTLNHNVMYWYQQKSSQAPKLLFHYYDKDFNNEADTPDNFQSRRPNTSFCFLDIRSPGLGDTAMYLCATGDRGIRTDTQYFGPGTRLTVL.

The gene calls are TRBV29-1 and TRBJ1-1; D is unresolved. V lost 4 bases to trimming and J lost 5 bases, with 11 bases between them. CDR3 size: 12 residues. CDR1 and CDR2 from the germline V gene are SQVTM and ANQGSEA. The CDR3 here is CSVAGFGTEAFF. CDR3 bases: TGCAGCGTTGCGGGTTTCGGAACTGAAGCTTTCTTT.

A few counts support this clone. CDR3 in amino acids: CASSLAGSQPQHF. The CDR3 DNA follows: TGCGCCAGCAGCTTGGCAGGGAGTCAGCCCCAGCATTTT. The chain is built from TRBV5-1 and TRBJ1-5; perhaps TRBD1 as D (5 bases). V lost 0 bases, J lost 6 bases, and 7 bases lay in between. Germline V lookup: CDR1 SGHRS, CDR2 YFSETQ. The CDR3 totals 13 residues. Full variable domain (outside the CDR3, taken from reference TRBV5-1 and TRBJ1-5): KAGVTQTPRYLIKTRGQQVTLSCSPISGHRSVSWYQQTPGQGLQFLFEYFSETQRNKGNFPGRFSGRQFSNSRSEMNVSTLELGDSALYLCASSLAGSQPQHFGDGTRLSIL.

The chain has TRBV10-3 and TRBJ2-6; perhaps TRBD2 as D (5 bases). Germline lookup yields CDR1 ENHRY and CDR2 SYGVKD. V dropped 4 bases and J dropped 0 bases, with 10 bases sitting between them. The CDR3 sequence is 16 residues long. CDR3 nucleotides: TGTGCCATCAGTGGCCGGGGATACTCTGGGGCCAACGTCCTGACTTTC. It yields the protein CAISGRGYSGANVLTF.

This clone was counted a few times. This sequence joins TRBV6-6 and TRBJ2-7; D tentatively reads TRBD1 or TRBD2 (5 bases each). CDR3 length equals 14 residues. V shed 2 bases and J shed 1 base, with 9 bases lying between them. CDR1 and CDR2 (germline): MNHNY, SVGAGI (reference sequence). CDR3 amino acids: CASSYIGASYEQYF. CDR3 bases: TGTGCCAGCAGTTACATCGGGGCATCCTACGAGCAGTACTTC.

This clone was recorded at least ten times. CDR3 sequence: CASISWRGYYEQYF. The CDR3 nucleotides read TGTGCCAGCATCTCGTGGCGGGGTTACTACGAGCAGTACTTC. The chain joins TRBV2 to TRBJ2-7; D perhaps matches TRBD2 (6 bases). The CDR3 has 14 residues. Germline V CDR1 and CDR2: SNHLY, FYNNEI. V was shortened by 7 bases and J by 3 bases, with 16 bases between the two germline ends.

This chain uses TRBV30 with TRBJ2-7; possibly TRBD2 for D (5 bases). Trimming removed 6 bases from V and 3 bases from J, with 12 bases in between. CDR3 size: 12 residues. The V gene's germline CDR1 is GTSNPN and CDR2 SVGIG (reference sequence). The CDR3 coding sequence is TGTGCCTGCCAGGACCGGGACTACGAGCAGTACTTC. The encoded protein is CACQDRDYEQYF.

In nucleotides, the CDR3 is TGTGCCAGCAGCCCCCGGCTGACGGAGGGCTATGGCTACACCTTC. Protein: CASSPRLTEGYGYTF. This chain joins TRBV4-2 and TRBJ1-2, with D unclear. V was shortened by 4 bases and J by 4 bases, with 16 bases between the two germline ends. CDR1 LGHNA and CDR2 YNFKEQ come from the germline V gene. CDR3 length: 15 amino acids.

The chain combines TRBV18 with TRBJ2-1; 9 nucleotides line up with TRBD1. V was pared by 0 bases and J by 8 bases, with 8 bases of the junction left unmatched. The CDR3 extends over 16 amino acids. Germline assignment: CDR1 KGHSH and CDR2 LQKENI. CDR3 residues: CASSPPLTGGGYEQFF. CDR3 DNA: TGTGCCAGCTCACCACCCTTGACAGGGGGAGGGTATGAGCAGTTCTTC.

This clone was recorded a few times. V gene TRBV7-2 combines with J gene TRBJ1-1, with a weak D call TRBD1 (5 bases). This CDR3 has 13 amino acids. CDR1 is SGHTA and CDR2 is FQGNSA in the germline V gene. V was clipped by 4 bases and J by 6 bases, with 12 bases between them. In DNA, the CDR3 is TGTGCCAGCAGCTCTTGGGGGGGATCTGAAGCTTTCTTT. Translating gives CASSSWGGSEAFF.

The rearrangement links TRBV30 to TRBJ1-3, with 8 bases fitting TRBD1. Germline V CDR1 and CDR2: GTSNPN, SVGIG (reference sequence). This CDR3 has 14 amino acids. With 4 bases clipped from V and 0 bases from J, the junction kept 2 bases outside the gene matches. The chain's CDR3 is CAWTGTGSGNTIYF. The CDR3 region has the DNA TGTGCCTGGACCGGGACAGGCTCTGGAAACACCATATATTTT.

This sequence joins TRBV5-6 and TRBJ2-1, with 7 bases aligning to TRBD1. Germline loops: CDR1 SGHDT, CDR2 YYEEEE. Trimming took 3 bases from V and 3 from J; bases not matched to a gene: 6. The CDR3 runs to 15 residues. CDR3 nucleotide sequence: TGTGCCAGCAGCTGGGGCGACAGGGACTACAATGAGCAGTTCTTC. As protein: CASSWGDRDYNEQFF.

J is TRBJ2-3 and V is TRBV9; D gene ambiguous. The germline V gene encodes CDR1 SGDLS and CDR2 YYNGEE. The V end was cut by 0 bases, the J end by 1 base, with 9 bases between. This CDR3 is 15 amino acids long. CDR3 region: CASSVELSGTDTQYF. The CDR3 DNA follows: TGTGCCAGCAGCGTAGAGCTGAGCGGCACAGATACGCAGTATTTT.

This chain connects TRBV2 to TRBJ2-2, with 7 bases lining up with TRBD1. V was clipped by 7 bases and J by 1 base; unmatched bases: 6. The CDR3 has 15 residues. Germline V gene data show CDR1 as SNHLY and CDR2 as FYNNEI. CDR3 bases: TGTGCCAGCAAGTTAAGGACAGGGAACACCGGGGAGCTGTTTTTT. Translated: CASKLRTGNTGELFF.

This clone was observed a few times. The chain carries TRBV6-4 and TRBJ2-7, with D perhaps matching TRBD1 (6 bases). V shed 10 bases and J shed 4 bases, with 14 bases lying between them. Germline loops: CDR1 MRHNA, CDR2 SNTAGT. CDR3 length equals 12 residues. Here the CDR3 reads CATRQDIYEQYF. The CDR3 coding sequence is TGTGCCACCAGACAGGACATTTACGAGCAGTACTTC.

This sequence joins TRBV19 and TRBJ2-5; 11 bases are shared with TRBD2. There are 18 residues in the CDR3. Germline assignment: CDR1 LNHDA and CDR2 SQIVND (reference sequence). With V trimmed by 1 base and J by 3 bases, 10 bases remained unmatched. This CDR3 reads CASSIALNSGGEEETQYF. In DNA, the CDR3 is TGTGCCAGTAGTATAGCCCTGAATAGCGGGGGGGAGGAAGAGACCCAGTACTTC. The full variable domain, with the rest looked up from reference TRBV19 and TRBJ2-5, is DGGITQSPKYLFRKEGQNVTLSCEQNLNHDAMYWYRQDPGQGLRLIYYSQIVNDFQKGDIAEGYSVSREKKESFPLTVTSAQKNPTAFYLCASSIALNSGGEEETQYFGPGTRLLVL.

The CDR3 region has the DNA TGCAGCGTTGGACGGCACAATGAGCAGTTCTTC. As protein: CSVGRHNEQFF. This sequence joins TRBV29-1 and TRBJ2-1; D call uncertain. This CDR3 is built from 11 residues. V dropped 4 bases and J dropped 5 bases, with 6 bases sitting between them. Per germline, CDR1 SQVTM and CDR2 ANQGSEA.

The chain uses TRBV29-1 and TRBJ1-1; 7 nucleotides align to TRBD1. The CDR3 spans 13 residues. V shed 3 bases, J shed 4 bases, and the junction held 5 bases outside the gene matches. Germline V lookup: CDR1 SQVTM, CDR2 ANQGSEA. The CDR3 spells CSVDQGVGTEAFF. The CDR3 DNA reads as TGCAGCGTTGATCAGGGGGTAGGCACTGAAGCTTTCTTT.

The chain couples TRBV7-9 to TRBJ2-3; 9 bases align to TRBD1. CDR3 length: 14 amino acids. CDR1 is SEHNR and CDR2 is FQNEAQ in the germline V gene (reference sequence). With 6 bases clipped from V and 5 bases from J, the junction kept 6 bases outside the gene matches. The CDR3 protein is CASRLQGALDTQYF. CDR3 DNA: TGTGCCAGCAGACTACAGGGGGCCCTAGATACGCAGTATTTT.